A selection of T cell receptor beta chains follows, all from one sample in a study of blood T cells in healthy people across ages. Each CDR3 protein gets one entry after TCRdb re-called the 5' RACE reads with MiXCR. The sample has approximately 1,700,000 distinct CDR3 sequences, roughly two fifths seen once. The sequencing input was blood. These receptors were collected from a human donor in good health. Both conserved end residues are part of each CDR3. A D gene is named only where the DNA matches it firmly. The listing skips clone size in some rows; elsewhere it reads once, few, many or a size class.

d_call	clone_size	j_call	v_call	cdr3_aa	cdr3_nt
TRBD2	once	TRBJ2-7	TRBV20-1	CSGLRLARYGQYF	TGCAGTGGTTTGAGACTAGCGAGGTACGGGCAGTACTTC
-	few	TRBJ2-3	TRBV4-3	CASSQEATPSTDTQYF	TGCGCCAGCAGCCAAGAGGCAACCCCGAGCACAGATACGCAGTATTTT
-	-	TRBJ1-2	TRBV6-5	CASTLTGCGYTF	TGTGCCAGCACCCTGACAGGCTGTGGCTACACCTTC
-	-	TRBJ1-1	TRBV18	CASSVSGDVAEAFF	TGTGCCAGCTCAGTCTCAGGGGACGTCGCTGAAGCTTTCTTT
TRBD2	few	TRBJ2-5	TRBV7-7	CASSLEAAGTSGETQYF	TGTGCCAGCAGCTTAGAGGCGGCCGGGACTAGCGGGGAGACCCAGTACTTC
-	-	TRBJ1-1	TRBV5-5	CASSGSRAEGTEAFF	TGTGCCAGCAGCGGCTCCAGGGCAGAGGGAACTGAAGCTTTCTTT
TRBD2	-	TRBJ2-1	TRBV5-1	CATTTNSGAPYNEQFF	TGCGCCACCACAACAAACAGCGGGGCGCCCTACAATGAGCAGTTCTTC
TRBD1	-	TRBJ1-5	TRBV7-2	CASSNPRQGPQHF	TGTGCCAGCAGCAACCCGAGACAGGGGCCCCAGCATTTT
TRBD1	-	TRBJ1-2	TRBV7-9	CASSPGQGIHYGYTF	TGTGCCAGCAGCCCCGGACAGGGGATCCACTATGGCTACACCTTC
-	-	TRBJ1-1	TRBV7-8	CASSLPRGGTEAFF	TGTGCCAGCAGCTTACCTAGAGGCGGCACTGAAGCTTTCTTT
-	-	TRBJ1-1	TRBV4-3	CASSQDFGEGNTEAFF	TGCGCCAGCAGCCAAGATTTTGGGGAAGGAAACACTGAAGCTTTCTTT
-	-	TRBJ2-2	TRBV20-1	CSAHGPNTGELFF	TGCAGTGCTCATGGCCCGAACACCGGGGAGCTGTTTTTT
-	-	TRBJ2-3	TRBV3-1	CASSPLDQTDTQYF	TGTGCCAGCAGCCCCTTGGACCAAACAGATACGCAGTATTTT
-	few	TRBJ1-2	TRBV29-1	CSVYDGTTYGYTF	TGCAGCGTTTATGACGGCACTACCTATGGCTACACCTTC
-	few	TRBJ2-7	TRBV6-2/TRBV6-3	CASNGQTSSYEQYF	TGTGCCAGCAACGGACAGACGAGCTCCTACGAGCAGTACTTC
-	-	TRBJ2-2	TRBV20-1	CSARDRGGNEGELFF	TGCAGTGCTAGAGATCGAGGGGGAAACGAGGGGGAGCTGTTTTTT
-	once	TRBJ1-6	TRBV10-3	CATRLSYNSPPHF	TGTGCCACCAGACTCTCCTATAATTCACCCCCCCACTTT
TRBD1	-	TRBJ2-7	TRBV6-5	CASSYPGQQGEQYF	TGTGCCAGCAGTTACCCGGGACAGCAAGGCGAGCAGTACTTC
-	few	TRBJ2-5	TRBV10-3	CAISESRDSETQYF	TGTGCCATCAGTGAGTCGAGGGACTCGGAGACCCAGTACTTC
-	-	TRBJ2-7	TRBV28	CASSPHIAYYEQYF	TGTGCCAGCAGTCCCCATATTGCTTACTACGAGCAGTACTTC
-	-	TRBJ2-1	TRBV7-9	CASSLIRGRNEQFF	TGTGCCAGCAGCTTAATCCGGGGACGAAATGAGCAGTTCTTC
TRBD2	few	TRBJ2-1	TRBV20-1	CSAPRGSSYNEQFF	TGCAGTGCCCCTCGCGGGAGCTCCTACAATGAGCAGTTCTTC
-	-	TRBJ2-3	TRBV29-1	CSVESMGVDTQYF	TGCAGCGTTGAAAGTATGGGGGTGGATACGCAGTATTTT
-	once	TRBJ1-2	TRBV9	CAGRRDPEGIGYTF	TGTGCCGGCAGACGGGACCCTGAAGGGATTGGCTACACCTTC
TRBD2	few	TRBJ2-1	TRBV12-3/TRBV12-4	CASSLVRGVTYNEQFF	TGTGCCAGCAGTTTAGTGCGGGGGGTCACCTACAATGAGCAGTTCTTC
-	-	TRBJ1-5	TRBV7-2	CASSPTRRGNQPQHF	TGTGCCAGCAGCCCCACAAGGAGGGGCAATCAGCCCCAGCATTTT
TRBD1	-	TRBJ1-1	TRBV10-3	CAISEGQGNTEAFF	TGTGCCATCAGCGAGGGACAGGGTAACACTGAAGCTTTCTTT
-	-	TRBJ1-2	TRBV11-2	CASSSHQGPYGYTF	TGTGCCAGCAGCTCACACCAGGGACCCTATGGCTACACCTTC
-	few	TRBJ2-5	TRBV15	CATSRVEKKTQYF	TGTGCCACCAGCAGAGTCGAAAAGAAGACCCAGTACTTC
TRBD1	-	TRBJ1-2	TRBV7-2	CASSLARGQDFGYGYTF	TGTGCCAGCAGCTTAGCGCGGGGACAGGACTTCGGCTATGGCTACACCTTC
-	-	TRBJ2-7	TRBV3-1	CASSQENRADEQYF	TGTGCCAGCAGCCAAGAGAACAGGGCGGACGAGCAGTACTTC
-	-	TRBJ1-1	TRBV27	CASSFGEPHTEAFF	TGTGCCAGCAGTTTTGGGGAACCCCACACTGAAGCTTTCTTT
TRBD2	many	TRBJ2-1	TRBV20-1	CSARGLLAGGVYNEQFF	TGCAGTGCCCGCGGCTTACTAGCGGGGGGGGTCTACAATGAGCAGTTCTTC
-	few	TRBJ1-1	TRBV6-6	CASVRRFGANTEAFF	TGTGCCAGCGTAAGAAGGTTTGGGGCGAACACTGAAGCTTTCTTT
TRBD1	few	TRBJ2-5	TRBV12-5	CASGFTGEQYF	TGTGCTAGTGGTTTTACAGGGGAGCAGTACTTC
TRBD1	-	TRBJ2-7	TRBV5-6	CASNLIPGQGDPEQYF	TGTGCCAGCAACCTTATACCGGGACAGGGTGATCCCGAGCAGTACTTC
-	few	TRBJ2-1	TRBV6-2/TRBV6-3	CASSPITDYNEQFF	TGTGCCAGCAGTCCAATCACAGACTACAATGAGCAGTTCTTC
TRBD2	-	TRBJ2-1	TRBV20-1	CSAGAGGPYNEQFF	TGCAGTGCTGGGGCGGGGGGGCCTTACAATGAGCAGTTCTTC
-	-	TRBJ1-2	TRBV7-2	CASSQRDTTLYGYTF	TGTGCCAGCAGCCAGAGGGACACAACCCTTTATGGCTACACCTTC
-	few	TRBJ1-6	TRBV5-1	CASSLASSNSPLHF	TGCGCCAGCAGCTTGGCCTCGTCTAATTCACCCCTCCACTTT
TRBD2	-	TRBJ2-1	TRBV4-1	CASGRSGGGSYNEQFF	TGCGCCAGCGGGAGGAGCGGGGGGGGCTCCTACAATGAGCAGTTCTTC
-	-	TRBJ2-1	TRBV20-1	CSARTYYKRDNEQFF	TGCAGTGCTAGGACCTACTATAAGCGGGACAATGAGCAGTTCTTC
TRBD2	-	TRBJ2-7	TRBV27	CASSPITSGGSYEQYF	TGTGCCAGCAGTCCCATCACTAGCGGGGGGTCCTACGAGCAGTACTTC